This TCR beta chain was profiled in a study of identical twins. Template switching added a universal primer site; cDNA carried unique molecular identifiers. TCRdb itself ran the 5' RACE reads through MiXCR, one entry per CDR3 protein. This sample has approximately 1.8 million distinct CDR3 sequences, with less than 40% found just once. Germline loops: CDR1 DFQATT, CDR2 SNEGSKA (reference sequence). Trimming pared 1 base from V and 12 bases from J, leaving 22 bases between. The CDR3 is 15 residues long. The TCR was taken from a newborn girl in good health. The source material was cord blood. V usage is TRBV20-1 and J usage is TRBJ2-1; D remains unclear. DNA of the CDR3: TGCAGTGCTAGAGGGCCGCTAGTAGGAGCCCTTACGCAGTTCTTC. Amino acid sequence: CSARGPLVGALTQFF.